Shown below are 5 T cell receptor beta chains from a single sample sequenced in a study of blood T cell repertoires in COVID-19. TCRdb's table, derived via immunoSEQ multiplex PCR, lists solely in-frame clones and lacks some. The sample shows fewer than 200,000 clones, approximately 90% of them seen only once. The sequenced sample consisted of peripheral blood. The receptors derive from a woman between 55 and 75 years old who had recovered from COVID-19.

This clone was picked up a small number of times. The CDR3 DNA is TGTGCCAGCAGCCCCCAACTGGGTAGCGAGCAGTTCTTC. Encoded protein: CASSPQLGSEQFF. This chain uses TRBV11-1 with TRBJ2-1, with unresolved D. CDR3 length: 13 amino acids. The V gene's germline CDR1 is SGHAT and CDR2 FQDESV (reference sequence). V lost 5 bases, J lost 10 bases, and 15 bases lay in between.

In regard to this clone: Other DNA variants within this sample encode the same CDR3. This rearrangement joins TRBV6-5 to TRBJ2-2; 10 bases fit TRBD1. CDR1 is MNHEY, CDR2 SVGAGI, per germline. The CDR3 is 15 amino acids. J lost 2 bases, V lost 6 bases, and 3 bases had no gene match. The CDR3 nucleotides are TGTGCCAGCAGAGGGACAGGGGCTAACACCGGGGAGCTGTTTTTT. Its translation: CASRGTGANTGELFF.

The V gene is TRBV7-8, the J gene TRBJ1-4; no definite D call. Trimming took off 5 bases at V and 0 bases at J, with 10 bases between the two ends. CDR3 length equals 15 residues. Germline V lookup: CDR1 SGHVS, CDR2 FQNEAQ. This CDR3 is CASSRNGATNEKLFF. The CDR3 DNA reads as TGTGCCAGCAGCAGAAACGGAGCAACTAATGAAAAACTGTTTTTT.

The chain links TRBV28 to TRBJ2-7, with a weak D call TRBD1 (5 bases). Deletions cut 3 bases from V and 3 bases from J, with 12 bases between. The CDR3 totals 14 residues. Germline values: CDR1 MDHEN, CDR2 SYDVKM. The CDR3 is CASSFYRSDYEQYF. Written as DNA, the CDR3 is TGTGCCAGCAGTTTTTACAGGAGCGACTACGAGCAGTACTTC.

This rearrangement joins TRBV28 to TRBJ2-7; a possible D gene is TRBD1 (5 bases). V was cut by 6 bases and J by 3 bases, with 12 bases left in between. Germline CDR1 MDHEN, CDR2 SYDVKM. This CDR3 comprises 13 residues. CDR3 DNA sequence: TGTGCCAGCAGCCCTCTGGGGCTCTACGAGCAGTACTTC. This sequence encodes CASSPLGLYEQYF.